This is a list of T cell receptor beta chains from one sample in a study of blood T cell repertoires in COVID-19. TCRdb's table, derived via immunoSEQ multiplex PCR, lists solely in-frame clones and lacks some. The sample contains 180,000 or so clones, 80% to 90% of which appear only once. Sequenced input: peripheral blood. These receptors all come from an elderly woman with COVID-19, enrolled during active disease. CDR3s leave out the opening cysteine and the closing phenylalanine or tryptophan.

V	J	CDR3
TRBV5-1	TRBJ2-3	ASSVTSTDTQY
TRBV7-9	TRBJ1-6	ASSLGQYDSPLH
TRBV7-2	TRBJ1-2	ASSLSSGASNRDYGYT
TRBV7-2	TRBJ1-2	ASSLNPRTGLYGYT
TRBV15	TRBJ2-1	ATSRGLQSSYNEQF
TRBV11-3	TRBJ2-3	ASSLGLGQLTDTQY
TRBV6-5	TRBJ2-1	ASSSDFRGLGNEQF
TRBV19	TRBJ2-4	ASSTQRGIGNIQY
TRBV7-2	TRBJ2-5	ASSFSSGGVETQY
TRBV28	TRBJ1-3	ASSPQTQWHGNTIY
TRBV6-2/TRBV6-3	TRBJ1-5	ASSYYRGNQPQH
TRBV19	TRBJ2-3	ASRKGTGSSTDTQY
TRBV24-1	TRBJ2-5	ATSEGQGETQY
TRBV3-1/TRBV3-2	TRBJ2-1	ASSQTPSGRLHEQF
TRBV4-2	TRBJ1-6	ASSQEASGNNSPLH
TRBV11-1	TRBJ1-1	ASSLDGVRAF
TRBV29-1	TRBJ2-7	SVETSGSSYEQY
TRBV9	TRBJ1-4	ASSGTPGATNEKLF
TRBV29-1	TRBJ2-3	SASGLAGTDTQY
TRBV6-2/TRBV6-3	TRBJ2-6	ASSYSEYRAYGANVLT
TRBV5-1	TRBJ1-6	ASSLGDRGISGSPLH
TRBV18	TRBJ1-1	ASSSSRATLGGTEAF
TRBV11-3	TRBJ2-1	ASSLGGSRNEQF
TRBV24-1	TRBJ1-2	ATSDGLSSLGYT
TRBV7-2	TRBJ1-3	ASSLTGGSGNTIY
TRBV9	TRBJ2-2	ASSGEGSGELF
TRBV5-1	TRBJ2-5	ASSILRGGETQY
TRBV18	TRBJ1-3	ASSPAALSGNTIY
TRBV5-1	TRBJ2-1	ASSLLSGTSGTFYNEQF
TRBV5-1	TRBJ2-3	ASSLLAGTDTQY
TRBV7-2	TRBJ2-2	ASRRDNTGELF
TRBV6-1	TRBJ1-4	ASSEVGGEKLF
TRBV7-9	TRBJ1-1	ASSFLGTEAF
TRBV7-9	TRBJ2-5	ASSATRRQETQY
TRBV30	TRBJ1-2	AWRKRTGGDYGYT
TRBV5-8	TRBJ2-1	ASRMAGGNEQF
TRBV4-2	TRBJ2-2	ASSRTVAGGLLNTGELF
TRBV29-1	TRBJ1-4	SVDLGANEKLF
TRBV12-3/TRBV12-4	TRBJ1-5	ASSQGINQPQH
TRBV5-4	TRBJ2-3	ASSFTRGGNTDTQY
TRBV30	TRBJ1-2	AWRDTGGADYGYT
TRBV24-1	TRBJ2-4	ATSDGQARGIQY
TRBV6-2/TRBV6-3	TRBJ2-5	ASSPTGQPQETQY
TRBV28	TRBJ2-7	ASSLAGGGYEQY
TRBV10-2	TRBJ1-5	ASSLTGYQPQH
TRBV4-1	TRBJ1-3	ASSLMALSGDKGNTIY
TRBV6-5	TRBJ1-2	ASSYVQGGYGYT